The sequence of this TCR beta chain was determined in a study of shared T cell receptors in the human thymus. Per germline, CDR1 MNHEY and CDR2 SVGAGI. This CDR3 contains 16 residues. The J segment lost 8 bases and the V segment lost 2 bases, leaving 5 bases of the junction unmatched. Clones were sequenced by immunoSEQ multiplex PCR, and TCRdb holds only the in-frame ones, with some missing. In the table there are about 660,000 clones, approximately 89% of which are singletons. This sample also appeared in a second study, on human thymus T cells. That report adds: Samples came from healthy Finnish infants during open corrective cardiac surgery. From resections taken during corrective heart surgery, the thymus tissue was obtained. Thymic and blood repertoires seemed to show skewed V and J gene use. Among unrelated individuals, related research reported thymic repertoires that overlapped highly.

The sequencing input was thymocytes. The chain employs TRBV6-5 and TRBJ2-1; 14 positions match TRBD2. The receptor's source is a boy under two years old with a congenital heart defect. CDR3 sequence reads: CASSYLTSGRVYEQFF. The CDR3 nucleotides read TGTGCCAGCAGTTACCTGACTAGCGGGAGGGTATATGAGCAGTTCTTC.